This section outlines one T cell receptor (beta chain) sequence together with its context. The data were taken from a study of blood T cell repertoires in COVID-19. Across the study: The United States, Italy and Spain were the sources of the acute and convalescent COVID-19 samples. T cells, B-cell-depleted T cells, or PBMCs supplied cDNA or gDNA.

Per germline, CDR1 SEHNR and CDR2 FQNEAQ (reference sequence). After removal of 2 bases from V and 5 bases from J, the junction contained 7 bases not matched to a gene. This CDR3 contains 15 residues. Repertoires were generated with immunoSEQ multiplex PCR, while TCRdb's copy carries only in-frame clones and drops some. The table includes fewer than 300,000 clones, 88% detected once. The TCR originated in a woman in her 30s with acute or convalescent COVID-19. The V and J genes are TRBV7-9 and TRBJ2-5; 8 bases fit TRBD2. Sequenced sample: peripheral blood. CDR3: CASSLHDGRGETQYF. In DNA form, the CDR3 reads TGTGCCAGCAGCTTACATGACGGGAGGGGGGAGACCCAGTACTTC.